This T cell receptor (beta chain) emerged from a study of cytomegalovirus exposure and HLA in healthy donors. Study-level background: In an earlier analysis, approximately 120 million unique TCR beta sequences were found from some 180 million T cells.

Comments on this clone: Antigen: not known. Different DNA sequences within this sample yield the same CDR3.

Findings and caveats of the study: Because they were indistinguishable, some V segments, including TRBV6-2 and TRBV6-3, were excluded. Later, an analysis found that common viral pathogens appeared to be linked with several of the most significant clusters.

Vbeta (60) and Jbeta (13) primers were used in the PCR. TCRdb's table, derived via immunoSEQ multiplex PCR, lists solely in-frame clones and lacks some. The sample yields approximately 110,000 clones, roughly 80% seen once. Germline-derived CDR1 and CDR2 are MNHEY and SVGAGI. V dropped 6 bases and J dropped 6; count of bases not matched to a gene: 11. The CDR3 spans 15 residues. What was sequenced was PBMCs. The gene calls are TRBV6-5 and TRBJ2-5; 9 positions agree with TRBD1. This receptor was identified in a woman between 45 and 60 years old in good health and CMV-seropositive. The CDR3 here is CASSLGQGGLQTQYF. CDR3 DNA sequence: TGTGCCAGCAGCCTGGGACAGGGCGGCCTACAGACCCAGTACTTC.